This TCR beta chain was found in a study of T cell responses to AZD1222 COVID-19 vaccine. The study's findings and limits: AZD1222 recipients seropositive at baseline numbered only five to seven. In a largely white British group with more females than males, clonal diversity was possibly underestimated. Epitopes outside B.1.351 and B.1.1.7 mutated regions reportedly drew nearly half of spike TCRs. Sampling captured repertoires only after the peak T cell response.

This CDR3 comprises 17 residues. Germline assignment: CDR1 MDHEN and CDR2 SYDVKM. With 1 base removed from V and 5 bases from J, the gap between germline ends came to 17 bases. A note on this clone: The antigen remains unidentified.

The method was immunoSEQ multiplex PCR; TCRdb's version includes in-frame clones alone and lacks a portion of them. In the table there are roughly 120,000 clones, 70% to 90% of which are singletons. The sequence was obtained from an adult in good health. The chain combines TRBV28 with TRBJ2-2; no clear D. The material sequenced was peripheral blood, taken on day 0 of AZD1222 vaccination. The CDR3: CASSLYLSRSGTGELFF. DNA for the CDR3: TGTGCCAGCAGTTTATACCTTAGCAGAAGTGGGACCGGGGAGCTGTTTTTT.